This is a list of T cell receptor beta chains from one sample in a study of blood T cell repertoires in COVID-19. The method was immunoSEQ multiplex PCR; TCRdb's version includes in-frame clones alone and lacks a portion of them. Of 150,000 or so clones listed, about four fifths are singletons. The source material was peripheral blood. The receptors stem from a man in his fifties or sixties with acute or convalescent COVID-19. CDR3s leave out the opening cysteine and the closing phenylalanine or tryptophan. The D gene is left open where the match is weak.

V | D | CDR3
TRBV7-2 | TRBD2 | ASSLTSGVVGEQY
TRBV6-5 | TRBD2 | ASSLAGRETQY
TRBV7-6 | TRBD2 | ASSSVGMTSGGATQY
TRBV24-1 | NA | ATSDLRRGISETQY
TRBV4-2 | TRBD1 | ASSQGQGENGYT
TRBV27 | TRBD2 | ASRPAGAGETQY
TRBV10-3 | TRBD1 | ASKGGQGISYEQY
TRBV19 | NA | ASSSRQGGPGNEQF
TRBV7-3 | TRBD2 | ASSLKAGGVDEQF
TRBV6-1 | TRBD2 | ASSEAPSGGGNEQF
TRBV6-5 | NA | ASRATGVGYEQY
TRBV19 | TRBD1 | ASRGTGDYEQY
TRBV12-5 | TRBD1 | ASGFGDRAGANVLT
TRBV7-8 | NA | ASSRAGDSGNTIY
TRBV6-5 | NA | ASTRRGKSTDTQY
TRBV6-2/TRBV6-3 | TRBD1 | ASSWDRSYGYT
TRBV7-9 | TRBD1 | ASSLTGDTGELF
TRBV7-8 | NA | ASSSSWQKNQPQH
TRBV6-6 | NA | ASSLDSSNQPQH
TRBV11-3 | NA | ASSLFGGTGELF
TRBV9 | TRBD1 | ASSPRTGMGYGYT
TRBV19 | NA | ASSGGGAGANVLT
TRBV4-1 | NA | ASSRGFLGNQPQH
TRBV5-6 | TRBD2 | ASSPLRGRAGVRETQY
TRBV7-3 | NA | ASSLSGSSYEQY
TRBV29-1 | NA | SVEDLARQGKGGYT
TRBV2 | TRBD1 | ASEEDRGYSNQPQH
TRBV10-2 | NA | ASSESRGREKLF
TRBV7-2 | TRBD1 | ASIPGGQGAGGYT
TRBV20-1 | NA | SASSGQRTMGYT
TRBV28 | NA | ASSSSRGGGYGYT
TRBV29-1 | TRBD1 | SVGQGSSGNTIY
TRBV4-2 | TRBD1 | ASSQDRTGFIQTQY
TRBV5-1 | NA | ASSRGGTKNIQY
TRBV6-5 | TRBD1 | ASTFPRGQSDTQY
TRBV7-2 | TRBD2 | ASSNRLAGVYEQY
TRBV10-3 | TRBD1 | AITGGTGELF
TRBV9 | NA | ASSPLSRDNEQF
TRBV11-2 | TRBD2 | ASSPRRGGGLDTQY
TRBV29-1 | TRBD1 | SARQGGTEAF
TRBV7-3 | TRBD1 | ASSLIWDRGHEQF